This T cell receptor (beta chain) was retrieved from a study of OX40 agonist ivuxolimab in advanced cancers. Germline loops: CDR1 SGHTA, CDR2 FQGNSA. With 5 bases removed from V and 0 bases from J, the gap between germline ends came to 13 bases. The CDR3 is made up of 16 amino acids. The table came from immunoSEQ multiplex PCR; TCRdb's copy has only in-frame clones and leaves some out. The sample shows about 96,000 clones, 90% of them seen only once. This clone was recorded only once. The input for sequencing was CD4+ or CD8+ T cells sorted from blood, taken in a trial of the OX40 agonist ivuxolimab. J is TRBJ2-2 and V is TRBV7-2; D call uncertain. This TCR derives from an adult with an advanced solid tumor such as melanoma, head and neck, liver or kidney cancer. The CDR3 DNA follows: TGTGCCAGCAGCCCTAGACCCGCTACGAACACCGGGGAGCTGTTTTTT. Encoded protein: CASSPRPATNTGELFF.